These 16 T cell receptor beta chains originate from one sample sequenced in a study of blood T cell repertoires in COVID-19. Sequencing was performed with immunoSEQ multiplex PCR; in TCRdb, only in-frame clones are kept and a portion is missing. The profile shows roughly 160,000 clones, 88% of them singletons. Sequenced sample: peripheral blood. These receptors all come from a man in his sixties with acute or convalescent COVID-19.

The chain carries TRBV6-5 and TRBJ1-5; D ambiguous. Germline-derived CDR1 and CDR2 are MNHEY and SVGAGI. The CDR3 is made up of 14 amino acids. Trimming cost V 6 bases and J 1 base, with 10 bases left between them. The CDR3 region has the DNA TGTGCCAGCAGAAGAGAGAGGAGCAATCAGCCCCAGCATTTT. Amino acids: CASRRERSNQPQHF.

The chain is built from TRBV6-2 or TRBV6-3 and TRBJ2-2; D is possibly TRBD1 (6 bases). Germline CDR1 reads MNHEY; CDR2 reads SVGEGT. Trimming took off 2 bases at V and 5 bases at J, with 15 bases between the two ends. The CDR3 sequence is 16 residues long. The CDR3 spells CASSYLRRTATGELFF. CDR3 coding DNA: TGTGCCAGCAGTTACCTTCGACGGACAGCGACCGGGGAGCTGTTTTTT.

The J gene is TRBJ1-1, the V gene TRBV28; D is uncertain. The germline V and J ends were trimmed by 5 bases and 4 bases, with 17 bases remaining between them. This CDR3 spans 15 amino acids. Per the germline V gene, CDR1 is MDHEN and CDR2 is SYDVKM. CDR3 protein: CASSPPGRRGTEAFF. The CDR3 DNA reads as TGTGCCAGCAGTCCACCCGGCCGGCGAGGCACTGAAGCTTTCTTT.

This sequence joins TRBV6-5 and TRBJ1-2; D may be TRBD1 (6 bases). This CDR3 has 12 amino acids. V lost 8 bases and J lost 6, with 13 bases in between. The germline gives CDR1 MNHEY, CDR2 SVGAGI. The CDR3 reads CASGPRGNGYTF. DNA for the CDR3: TGTGCCAGCGGTCCCAGGGGTAATGGCTACACCTTC.

This rearrangement joins TRBV3-1 (or the pseudogene TRBV3-2) to TRBJ1-2, with D possibly TRBD1 on 5 matching bases. Germline-derived CDR1 and CDR2 are LGHDT and YNNKEL (reference sequence). The CDR3 loop spans 15 amino acids. Trimming shortened V by 0 bases and J by 4 bases, and 12 bases separated the two germline ends. CDR3: CASSQDPHRRYGYTF. The CDR3 DNA reads TGTGCCAGCAGCCAAGATCCCCACAGGCGCTATGGCTACACCTTC.

The chain uses TRBV7-8 and TRBJ2-5; D unclear. The ends were cut back, 3 bases at V and 5 bases at J, with 10 bases in the middle. The CDR3 contains 13 residues. Germline V gene lookup returns CDR1 SGHVS and CDR2 FQNEAQ. The CDR3 region is CASSFSTRETQYF. CDR3 in DNA: TGTGCCAGCAGCTTTTCGACGCGGGAGACCCAGTACTTC.

V gene TRBV28 combines with J gene TRBJ2-1; D ambiguous. The V end was cut by 8 bases, the J end by 9 bases, with 14 bases between. The germline V gene encodes CDR1 MDHEN and CDR2 SYDVKM. This CDR3 contains 12 residues. This chain's CDR3 is CASLGALSEQFF. The DNA for the CDR3 is TGTGCCAGCTTAGGAGCTCTCAGTGAGCAGTTCTTC.

About this clone: Other nucleotide sequences in the sample specify the same CDR3. The chain uses TRBV5-1 and TRBJ2-2, with TRBD2 identical over 12 bases. Germline trimming cut 0 bases from V and 6 bases from J; bases unmatched to any gene: 0. Germline CDR1 reads SGHRS; CDR2 reads YFSETQ. The CDR3 extends over 15 amino acids. The CDR3: CASSLGLAGAGELFF. As DNA, the CDR3 is TGCGCCAGCAGCTTGGGACTAGCGGGGGCCGGGGAGCTGTTTTTT.

V usage is TRBV18 and J usage is TRBJ2-7; a possible D gene is TRBD1 (8 bases). The CDR3 is 16 amino acids. The germline CDR1 and CDR2 sequences are KGHSH and LQKENI. V lost 3 bases, J lost 3 bases, and 18 bases lay in between. CDR3 nucleotide sequence: TGTGCCAGCTCACCCCGCGGACAGGGAGGGGGCTACGAGCAGTACTTC. Translating it yields CASSPRGQGGGYEQYF.

The gene calls are TRBV9 and TRBJ2-1, with 9 bases fitting TRBD2. This CDR3 contains 14 residues. The trim removed 0 bases at V and 7 bases at J, leaving 2 bases unmatched. Germline CDR1 reads SGDLS; CDR2 reads YYNGEE. In nucleotides, the CDR3 is TGTGCCAGCAGCGTAGCCAGCGGGGGGAATGAGCAGTTCTTC. Its protein product is CASSVASGGNEQFF. Full variable domain (outside the CDR3, taken from reference TRBV9 and TRBJ2-1): DSGVTQTPKHLITATGQRVTLRCSPRSGDLSVYWYQQSLDQGLQFLIQYYNGEERAKGNILERFSAQQFPDLHSELNLSSLELGDSALYFCASSVASGGNEQFFGPGTRLTVL.

The chain couples TRBV19 to TRBJ1-2; D possibly corresponds to TRBD1 (5 bases). Trimming took 5 bases from V and 2 from J, leaving 18 bases between them. This CDR3 region has 16 residues. The germline V gene encodes CDR1 LNHDA and CDR2 SQIVND (reference sequence). CDR3: CASSSGGSVRNYGYTF. In DNA, the CDR3 is TGTGCCAGTAGTTCTGGGGGGTCCGTGCGAAACTATGGCTACACCTTC. Supplemented by reference TRBV19 and TRBJ1-2, the full variable domain reads DGGITQSPKYLFRKEGQNVTLSCEQNLNHDAMYWYRQDPGQGLRLIYYSQIVNDFQKGDIAEGYSVSREKKESFPLTVTSAQKNPTAFYLCASSSGGSVRNYGYTFGSGTRLTVV.

The chain is built from TRBV18 and TRBJ2-3, with 7 bases fitting TRBD1. This CDR3 region has 14 residues. V trimming: 6 bases; J trimming: 1 base; junction bases outside the gene matches: 4. The germline V gene encodes CDR1 KGHSH and CDR2 LQKENI. As DNA, the CDR3 is TGTGCCAGCTCCTTAGGACAGGGCACAGATACGCAGTATTTT. It codes for CASSLGQGTDTQYF.

The chain recombines TRBV6-5 with TRBJ1-1; TRBD1 aligns across 7 bases. Germline values: CDR1 MNHEY, CDR2 SVGAGI. V trimming: 6 bases; J trimming: 1 base; junction bases outside the gene matches: 8. The CDR3 loop spans 15 amino acids. The chain's CDR3 is CASRRQGLGNTEAFF. Written as DNA, the CDR3 is TGTGCCAGCAGGAGACAGGGTCTGGGGAACACTGAAGCTTTCTTT.

The V and J genes are TRBV19 and TRBJ1-4, with TRBD1 matching over 10 bases. The CDR3 runs to 16 residues. Looked up from germline, CDR1 is LNHDA and CDR2 is SQIVND (reference sequence). Germline trimming cut 4 bases from V and 2 bases from J; bases unmatched to any gene: 4. CDR3 DNA: TGTGCCAGTAGTACCCGACAGGGGGCGACTAATGAAAAACTGTTTTTT. Protein product: CASSTRQGATNEKLFF.

The chain joins TRBV12-3 or TRBV12-4 to TRBJ1-5; D gene unclear. The CDR3 has 11 amino acids. V lost 6 bases to trimming and J lost 9 bases, with 9 bases between them. CDR3 nucleotides: TGTGCCAGCAGCCTCCGGGGGCCCCAGCATTTT. Amino acids: CASSLRGPQHF.

The chain carries TRBV6-5 and TRBJ1-2; a possible D gene is TRBD1 (5 bases). Per the germline V gene, CDR1 is MNHEY and CDR2 is SVGAGI. CDR3 length: 14 amino acids. The V end was cut by 2 bases, the J end by 0 bases, with 7 bases between. This CDR3 is CASSYRGTNYGYTF. The CDR3 nucleotides read TGTGCCAGCAGTTACCGGGGGACTAACTATGGCTACACCTTC.